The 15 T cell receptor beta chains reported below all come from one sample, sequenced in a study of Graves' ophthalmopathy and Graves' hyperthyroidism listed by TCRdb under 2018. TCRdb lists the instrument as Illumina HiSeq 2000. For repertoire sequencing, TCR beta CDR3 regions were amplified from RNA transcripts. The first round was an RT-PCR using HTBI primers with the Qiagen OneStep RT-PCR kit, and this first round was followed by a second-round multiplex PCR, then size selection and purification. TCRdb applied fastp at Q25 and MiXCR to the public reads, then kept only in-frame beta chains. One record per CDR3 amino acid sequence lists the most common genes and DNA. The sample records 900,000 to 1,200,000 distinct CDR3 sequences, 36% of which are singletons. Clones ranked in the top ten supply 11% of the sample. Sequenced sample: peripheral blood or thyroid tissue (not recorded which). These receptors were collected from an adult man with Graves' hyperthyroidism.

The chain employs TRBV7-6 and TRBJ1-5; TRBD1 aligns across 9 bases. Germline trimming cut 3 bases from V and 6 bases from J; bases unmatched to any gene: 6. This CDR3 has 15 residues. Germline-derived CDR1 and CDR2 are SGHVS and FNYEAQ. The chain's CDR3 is CASSLGGTGSQPQHF. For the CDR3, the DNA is TGTGCCAGCAGCTTGGGGGGGACAGGGAGTCAGCCCCAGCATTTT.

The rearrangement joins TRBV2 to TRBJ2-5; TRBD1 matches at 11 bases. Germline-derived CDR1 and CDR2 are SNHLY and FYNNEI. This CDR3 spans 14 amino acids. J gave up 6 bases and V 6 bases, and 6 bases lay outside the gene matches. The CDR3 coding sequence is TGTGCCAGCAGCCCGGACAGGGGGCAGAAGACCCAGTACTTC. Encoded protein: CASSPDRGQKTQYF.

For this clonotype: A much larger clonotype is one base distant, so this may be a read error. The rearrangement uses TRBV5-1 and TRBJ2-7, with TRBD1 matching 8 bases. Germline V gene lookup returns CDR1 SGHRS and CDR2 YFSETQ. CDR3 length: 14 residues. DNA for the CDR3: TGTGCCAGCAGCTTTTTCGGACAGGGCTACGAGCAGTACTTC. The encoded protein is CASSFFGQGYEQYF.

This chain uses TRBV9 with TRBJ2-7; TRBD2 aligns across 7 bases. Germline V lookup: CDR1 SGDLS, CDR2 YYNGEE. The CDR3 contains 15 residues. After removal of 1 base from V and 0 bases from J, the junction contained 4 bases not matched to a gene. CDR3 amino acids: CASSVTSESSYEQYF. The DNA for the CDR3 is TGTGCCAGCAGCGTAACTAGCGAAAGCTCCTACGAGCAGTACTTC.

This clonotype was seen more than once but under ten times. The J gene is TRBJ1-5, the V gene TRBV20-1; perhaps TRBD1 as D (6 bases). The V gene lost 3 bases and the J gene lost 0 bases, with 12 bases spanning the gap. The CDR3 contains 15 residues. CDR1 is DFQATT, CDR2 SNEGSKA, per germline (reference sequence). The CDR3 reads CSARETGASNQPQHF. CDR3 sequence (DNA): TGCAGTGCTAGGGAGACAGGAGCTAGCAATCAGCCCCAGCATTTT.

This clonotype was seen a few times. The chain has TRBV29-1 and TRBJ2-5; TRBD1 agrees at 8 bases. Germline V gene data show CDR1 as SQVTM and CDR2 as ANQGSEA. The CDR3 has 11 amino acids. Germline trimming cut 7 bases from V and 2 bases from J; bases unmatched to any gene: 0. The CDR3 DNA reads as TGCAGCGGACAGGGGCAAGAGACCCAGTACTTC. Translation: CSGQGQETQYF.

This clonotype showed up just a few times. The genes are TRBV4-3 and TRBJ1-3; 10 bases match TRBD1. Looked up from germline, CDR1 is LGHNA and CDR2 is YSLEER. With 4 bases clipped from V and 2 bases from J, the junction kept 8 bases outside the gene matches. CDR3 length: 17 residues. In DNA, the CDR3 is TGCGCCAGCAGCCGACGACAGGGGGCCCTTCCTGGAAACACCATATATTTT. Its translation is CASSRRQGALPGNTIYF.

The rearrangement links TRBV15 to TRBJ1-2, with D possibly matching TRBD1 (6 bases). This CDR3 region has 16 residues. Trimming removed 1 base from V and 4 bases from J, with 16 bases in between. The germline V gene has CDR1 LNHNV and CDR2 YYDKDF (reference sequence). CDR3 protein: CATSRVAATGSYGYTF. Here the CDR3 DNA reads TGTGCCACCAGCAGAGTGGCCGCGACAGGCAGCTATGGCTACACCTTC. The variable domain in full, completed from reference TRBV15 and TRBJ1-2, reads DAMVIQNPRYQVTQFGKPVTLSCSQTLNHNVMYWYQQKSSQAPKLLFHYYDKDFNNEADTPDNFQSRRPNTSFCFLDIRSPGLGDTAMYLCATSRVAATGSYGYTFGSGTRLTVV.

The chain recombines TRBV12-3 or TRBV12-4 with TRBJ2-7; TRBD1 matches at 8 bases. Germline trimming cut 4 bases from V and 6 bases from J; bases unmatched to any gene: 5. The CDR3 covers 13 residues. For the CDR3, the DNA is TGTGCCAGCAGTTATGCGACAGGGGTCGAGCAGTACTTC. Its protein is CASSYATGVEQYF.

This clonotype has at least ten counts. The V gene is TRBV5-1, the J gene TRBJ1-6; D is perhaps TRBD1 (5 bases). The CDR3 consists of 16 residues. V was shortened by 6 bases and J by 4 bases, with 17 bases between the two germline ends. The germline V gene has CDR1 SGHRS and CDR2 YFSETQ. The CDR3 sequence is CASKLVGELYNSPLHF. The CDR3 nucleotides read TGCGCCAGCAAATTGGTAGGGGAATTGTATAATTCACCCCTCCACTTT. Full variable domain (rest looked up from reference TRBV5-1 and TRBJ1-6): KAGVTQTPRYLIKTRGQQVTLSCSPISGHRSVSWYQQTPGQGLQFLFEYFSETQRNKGNFPGRFSGRQFSNSRSEMNVSTLELGDSALYLCASKLVGELYNSPLHFGNGTRLTVT.

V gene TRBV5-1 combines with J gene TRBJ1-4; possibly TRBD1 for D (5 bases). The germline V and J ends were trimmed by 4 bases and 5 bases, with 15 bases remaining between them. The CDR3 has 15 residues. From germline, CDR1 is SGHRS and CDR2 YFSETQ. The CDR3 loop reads CASSLPGRVNEKLFF. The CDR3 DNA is TGCGCCAGCAGCCTACCCGGCAGGGTCAATGAAAAACTGTTTTTT.

CDR3 amino acids: CASSQSGVGDEQYF. DNA for the CDR3: TGTGCCAGCAGTCAAAGTGGGGTAGGGGACGAGCAGTACTTC. The V gene is TRBV7-8, the J gene TRBJ2-7; a weak D match, TRBD1 (5 bases). This CDR3 has 14 amino acids. Germline loops: CDR1 SGHVS, CDR2 FQNEAQ. Trimming took off 6 bases at V and 5 bases at J, with 17 bases between the two ends.

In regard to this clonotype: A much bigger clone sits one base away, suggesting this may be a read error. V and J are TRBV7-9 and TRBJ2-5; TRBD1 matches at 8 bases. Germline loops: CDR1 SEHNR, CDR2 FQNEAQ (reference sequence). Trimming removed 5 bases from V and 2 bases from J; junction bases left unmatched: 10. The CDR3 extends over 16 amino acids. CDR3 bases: TGTGCCAGCAGCCCCACAGGGGGGCGGGATCAAGAGACCCAGTACTTC. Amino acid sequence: CASSPTGGRDQETQYF. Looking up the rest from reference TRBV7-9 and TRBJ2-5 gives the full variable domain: DTGVSQNPRHKITKRGQNVTFRCDPISEHNRLYWYRQTLGQGPEFLTYFQNEAQLEKSRLLSDRFSAERPKGSFSTLEIQRTEQGDSAMYLCASSPTGGRDQETQYFGPGTRLLVL.

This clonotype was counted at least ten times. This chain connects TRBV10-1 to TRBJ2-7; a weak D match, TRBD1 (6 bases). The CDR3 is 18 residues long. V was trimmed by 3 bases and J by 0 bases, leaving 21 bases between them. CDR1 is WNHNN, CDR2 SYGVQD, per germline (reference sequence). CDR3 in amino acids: CASSDRFFLGQSSYEQYF. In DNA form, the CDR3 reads TGCGCCAGCAGTGATCGATTTTTCCTGGGACAAAGCTCCTACGAGCAGTACTTC.

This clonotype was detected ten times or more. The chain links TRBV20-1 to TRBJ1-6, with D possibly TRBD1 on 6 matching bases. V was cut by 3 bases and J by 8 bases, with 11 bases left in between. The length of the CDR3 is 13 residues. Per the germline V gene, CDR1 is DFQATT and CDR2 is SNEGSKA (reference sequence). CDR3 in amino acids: CSARGAADSPLHF. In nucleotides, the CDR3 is TGCAGTGCTAGGGGGGCGGCGGATTCACCCCTCCACTTT.